These T cell receptor beta chains were read from a single sample in a study of cytomegalovirus exposure and HLA in healthy donors. Sequencing used immunoSEQ multiplex PCR; TCRdb keeps in-frame clones, though not all of them. The data hold some 80,000 clones, with around 9.1% observed a single time. Sequenced sample: PBMCs. The source is a man between 60 and 75 years old in good health and CMV-seropositive. Both conserved end residues are part of each CDR3. Fields, in order: V gene, J gene, CDR3 protein.

V gene: TRBV27
J gene: TRBJ2-1
CDR3 protein: CASSFISSYNEQFF

V gene: TRBV27
J gene: TRBJ2-5
CDR3 protein: CASSGGQETQYF

V gene: TRBV18
J gene: TRBJ1-2
CDR3 protein: CASSLPQDYGYTF

V gene: TRBV30
J gene: TRBJ1-3
CDR3 protein: CAWSGQISGNTIYF

V gene: TRBV15
J gene: TRBJ2-7
CDR3 protein: CATSRALSYEQYF

V gene: TRBV9
J gene: TRBJ1-2
CDR3 protein: CASSSTDREVTF

V gene: TRBV7-8
J gene: TRBJ2-2
CDR3 protein: CASSLGGQPTGELFF

V gene: TRBV7-3
J gene: TRBJ2-1
CDR3 protein: CASSLGQAGEQFF

V gene: TRBV7-9
J gene: TRBJ2-4
CDR3 protein: CASSALTGVGKNIQYF

V gene: TRBV19
J gene: TRBJ2-3
CDR3 protein: CASSIGGPYRAQYF

V gene: TRBV6-5
J gene: TRBJ2-5
CDR3 protein: CASSHLTNSETQYF

V gene: TRBV28
J gene: TRBJ1-1
CDR3 protein: CASSAATGGFTDTEAFF

V gene: TRBV27
J gene: TRBJ2-3
CDR3 protein: CASRKQVGRSTDTQYF

V gene: TRBV9
J gene: TRBJ2-3
CDR3 protein: CASSVGPSGPTDTQYF

V gene: TRBV5-4
J gene: TRBJ2-5
CDR3 protein: CASSHRMEETQYF

V gene: TRBV27
J gene: TRBJ2-5
CDR3 protein: CASRRTWDREEETQYF

V gene: TRBV30
J gene: TRBJ1-2
CDR3 protein: CAWSVGQGANYGYTF

V gene: TRBV7-8
J gene: TRBJ2-2
CDR3 protein: CASSLAQGAGELFF

V gene: TRBV4-1
J gene: TRBJ1-5
CDR3 protein: CASSQQETNSNQPQHF

V gene: TRBV11-2
J gene: TRBJ2-5
CDR3 protein: CASSLGGTSGEQETQYF

V gene: TRBV19
J gene: TRBJ2-5
CDR3 protein: CASRDTSDEQETQYF

V gene: TRBV23-1
J gene: TRBJ2-7
CDR3 protein: CASSHRRDRGEQYF

V gene: TRBV7-6
J gene: TRBJ2-1
CDR3 protein: CASSFGPAYNEQFF

V gene: TRBV5-1
J gene: TRBJ1-1
CDR3 protein: CASSSRFRGRLKNTEAFF

V gene: TRBV5-1
J gene: TRBJ2-7
CDR3 protein: CASSLGDSRAEQYF

V gene: TRBV12-5
J gene: TRBJ2-5
CDR3 protein: CASQGQQETQYF

V gene: TRBV7-9
J gene: TRBJ2-5
CDR3 protein: CASTLAPLETQYF

V gene: TRBV6-5
J gene: TRBJ2-7
CDR3 protein: CASSPLGLAGDEQYF

V gene: TRBV30
J gene: TRBJ1-2
CDR3 protein: CAWSIQGALGYTF

V gene: TRBV19
J gene: TRBJ1-4
CDR3 protein: CASSRNRGNSEKLFF

V gene: TRBV29-1
J gene: .
CDR3 protein: CSVGGNEQYF

V gene: TRBV28
J gene: TRBJ1-5
CDR3 protein: CASRAGGNNQPQHF

V gene: TRBV4-1
J gene: TRBJ1-1
CDR3 protein: CASRQDRGGTEAFF

V gene: TRBV19
J gene: TRBJ2-1
CDR3 protein: CASMGIAGAPGEQFF

V gene: TRBV7-3
J gene: TRBJ2-3
CDR3 protein: CASSPQGLATDTQYF

V gene: TRBV4-1
J gene: TRBJ2-3
CDR3 protein: CASSYRGPLTDTQYF

V gene: TRBV7-2
J gene: TRBJ2-2
CDR3 protein: CASSERLGELFF

V gene: TRBV28
J gene: TRBJ2-2
CDR3 protein: CASKGVTGELFF

V gene: TRBV20-1
J gene: TRBJ2-5
CDR3 protein: CSASAEETQYF

V gene: TRBV6-6
J gene: TRBJ1-2
CDR3 protein: CASSYENYGYTF

V gene: TRBV6-5
J gene: TRBJ1-2
CDR3 protein: CASQGTGGRGYTF

V gene: TRBV27
J gene: TRBJ1-1
CDR3 protein: CASSPRGSPLDTEAFF

V gene: TRBV30
J gene: TRBJ2-3
CDR3 protein: CAWGQGGGDTQYF

V gene: TRBV28
J gene: .
CDR3 protein: CASSSGPQTYEQYF

V gene: TRBV5-1
J gene: TRBJ2-2
CDR3 protein: CASSPAGATNTGELFF

V gene: TRBV5-1
J gene: TRBJ2-3
CDR3 protein: CASSLGRGRDTDTQYF

V gene: TRBV5-4
J gene: TRBJ2-1
CDR3 protein: CASSMGLADEQFF

V gene: TRBV6-6
J gene: TRBJ2-5
CDR3 protein: CASSYSQGATKETQYF

V gene: TRBV7-2
J gene: TRBJ2-7
CDR3 protein: CASSLGPSGRSSSYEQYF

V gene: TRBV27
J gene: TRBJ2-2
CDR3 protein: CASSWGGLLSGELFF

V gene: TRBV5-4
J gene: TRBJ1-4
CDR3 protein: CASSPDGGRSGEKLFF

V gene: TRBV5-8
J gene: .
CDR3 protein: CASSLDRGLPYEQYF

V gene: TRBV7-9
J gene: TRBJ2-5
CDR3 protein: CASSLGAGLAEETQYF

V gene: TRBV28
J gene: TRBJ2-4
CDR3 protein: CASGAVAKNIQYF

V gene: TRBV28
J gene: TRBJ2-3
CDR3 protein: CASSLPSGHTDTQYF